The 28 T cell receptor beta chains below all came from one sample that was sequenced in a study of blood T cell repertoires in COVID-19. The protocol was immunoSEQ multiplex PCR, while the TCRdb copy is restricted to in-frame clones and leaves out a portion. The repertoire holds 55,000 to 60,000 clones, less than 85% seen once, with around a sixth in the top ten. Input material: peripheral blood. The receptor set was obtained from a man aged 65 to 79 with active COVID-19.

This sequence joins TRBV7-9 and TRBJ2-7; D perhaps matches TRBD2 (6 bases). CDR1 SEHNR and CDR2 FQNEAQ come from the germline V gene (reference sequence). V was cut by 6 bases and J by 4 bases, with 10 bases left in between. There are 12 residues in the CDR3. DNA of the CDR3: TGTGCCAGCAGTCGGGACTTTTACGAGCAGTACTTC. Protein product: CASSRDFYEQYF. Looking up the rest from reference TRBV7-9 and TRBJ2-7 gives the full variable domain: DTGVSQNPRHKITKRGQNVTFRCDPISEHNRLYWYRQTLGQGPEFLTYFQNEAQLEKSRLLSDRFSAERPKGSFSTLEIQRTEQGDSAMYLCASSRDFYEQYFGPGTRLTVT.

V gene TRBV7-2 combines with J gene TRBJ1-5; D is possibly TRBD1 (6 bases). V was pared by 5 bases and J by 1 base, with 18 bases between. CDR3 length: 17 amino acids. The germline gives CDR1 SGHTA, CDR2 FQGNSA. As DNA, the CDR3 is TGTGCCAGCAGCGTAGGGGGGGGGCGAGGGAGCAATCAGCCCCAGCATTTT. It yields the protein CASSVGGGRGSNQPQHF. The full variable domain, completed using reference TRBV7-2 and TRBJ1-5, is GAGVSQSPSNKVTEKGKDVELRCDPISGHTALYWYRQSLGQGLEFLIYFQGNSAPDKSGLPSDRFSAERTGGSVSTLTIQRTQQEDSAVYLCASSVGGGRGSNQPQHFGDGTRLSIL.

This chain links TRBV24-1 with TRBJ2-3, with TRBD2 matching over 10 bases. The CDR3 contains 16 residues. Germline values: CDR1 KGHDR, CDR2 SFDVKD. The ends lost 0 bases at V and 7 bases at J; junction bases unmatched: 6. As DNA, the CDR3 is TGTGCCACCAGTGATTTGGCTAGCGGGAGTATATATACGCAGTATTTT. Protein product: CATSDLASGSIYTQYF.

The V and J genes are TRBV3-1 (or the pseudogene TRBV3-2) and TRBJ2-7; 9 bases agree with TRBD2. The CDR3 contains 16 residues. Germline V gives CDR1 LGHDT, CDR2 YNNKEL (reference sequence). The V gene end was trimmed by 1 base and the J gene end by 2 bases; junction bases not matched to a gene: 6. In DNA form, the CDR3 reads TGTGCCAGCAGCCAAGCGCGTAGCGGGAGCCCCTACGAGCAGTACTTC. This sequence encodes CASSQARSGSPYEQYF.

V gene TRBV6-5 combines with J gene TRBJ1-5; D might be TRBD1 (6 bases). Germline CDR1 reads MNHEY; CDR2 reads SVGAGI. There are 12 residues in the CDR3. Trimming shortened V by 6 bases and J by 9 bases, and 12 bases separated the two germline ends. In DNA, the CDR3 is TGTGCCAGCAGACAGGGAGATTCGCCCCAGCATTTT. Translating it yields CASRQGDSPQHF.

CDR3 sequence: CASSQSDTQYF. CDR3 sequence (DNA): TGTGCCAGCAGCCAGTCGGATACGCAGTATTTT. The V call is TRBV3-1 (or the pseudogene TRBV3-2), the J call TRBJ2-3; no definite D call. Trimming pared 3 bases from V and 6 bases from J, leaving 4 bases between. Germline V gene lookup returns CDR1 LGHDT and CDR2 YNNKEL (reference sequence). This CDR3 has 11 residues.

This clone occurred once. The rearrangement uses TRBV5-6 and TRBJ2-5; unclear D gene. The germline gives CDR1 SGHDT, CDR2 YYEEEE. The CDR3 extends over 12 amino acids. Trimming stripped 3 bases from V and 0 bases from J, with 3 bases between. CDR3 in DNA: TGTGCCAGCAGCTGGCACCAAGAGACCCAGTACTTC. Its translation is CASSWHQETQYF.

This chain connects TRBV20-1 to TRBJ1-6, with no clear D. Trimming left V 3 bases short and J 3 bases short, with 9 bases between. Germline CDR1 DFQATT, CDR2 SNEGSKA (reference sequence). The CDR3 sequence is 14 residues long. The CDR3 DNA reads as TGCAGTGCTAGTGCAGGAAACTATAATTCACCCCTCCACTTT. Its translation is CSASAGNYNSPLHF.

J is TRBJ2-3 and V is TRBV5-4; perhaps TRBD2 as D (6 bases). Trimming cost V 0 bases and J 1 base, with 9 bases left between them. The V gene's germline CDR1 is SGHNT and CDR2 YYREEE (reference sequence). The CDR3 contains 15 residues. The CDR3 DNA reads as TGTGCCAGCAGCTTGGAGCGGGCTCGCACAGATACGCAGTATTTT. Translated: CASSLERARTDTQYF.

The chain recombines TRBV7-3 with TRBJ2-2; D is unresolved. The germline V gene encodes CDR1 SGHTA and CDR2 FQGTGA. Between the trimmed V and J ends, which lost 1 base and 4 bases, there was a span of 7 bases. The CDR3 loop spans 14 amino acids. The CDR3 reads CASSLNGITGELFF. The CDR3 DNA is TGTGCCAGCAGCTTAAATGGCATCACCGGGGAGCTGTTTTTT.

The chain combines TRBV15 with TRBJ1-2, with D possibly TRBD1 on 6 matching bases. Trimming removed 3 bases from V and 7 bases from J, with 12 bases in between. Germline CDR1 and CDR2: LNHNV and YYDKDF (reference sequence). This CDR3 has 13 residues. In DNA form, the CDR3 reads TGTGCCACCAGCAGGGCAGGGGCTAGTGGCTACACCTTC. Amino acids: CATSRAGASGYTF.

The rearrangement uses TRBV7-9 and TRBJ2-3; 10 bases are shared with TRBD1. The V gene end was trimmed by 5 bases and the J gene end by 5 bases; junction bases not matched to a gene: 7. Germline-derived CDR1 and CDR2 are SEHNR and FQNEAQ (reference sequence). The CDR3 is made up of 15 amino acids. The chain's CDR3 is CASSRGTGVGDTQYF. The DNA for the CDR3 is TGTGCCAGCAGCCGAGGGACAGGGGTTGGAGATACGCAGTATTTT.

This clone has just one count. The chain is built from TRBV2 and TRBJ2-2; TRBD1 might be the D (5 bases). V shed 6 bases and J shed 2 bases, with 13 bases lying between them. Germline V gene sequence: CDR1 SNHLY, CDR2 FYNNEI. CDR3 length equals 15 residues. Here the CDR3 reads CASRISQGNTGELFF. Here the CDR3 DNA reads TGTGCCAGCAGAATTAGTCAGGGCAACACCGGGGAGCTGTTTTTT.

This clone was observed a handful of times. The chain recombines TRBV11-1 with TRBJ2-1; TRBD2 matches 10 bases. Germline CDR1 reads SGHAT; CDR2 reads FQDESV (reference sequence). The CDR3 length is 14 residues. V was pared by 3 bases and J by 7 bases, with 3 bases of the junction left unmatched. CDR3 DNA: TGTGCCAGCAGCTTCACTAGCGGGAAGAATGAGCAGTTCTTC. It is translated as CASSFTSGKNEQFF.

The chain uses TRBV19 and TRBJ1-1; 7 bases map to TRBD1. The germline CDR1 and CDR2 sequences are LNHDA and SQIVND (reference sequence). J lost 1 base, V lost 6 bases, and 2 bases had no gene match. This CDR3 contains 13 residues. CDR3 amino acids: CASRRTGNTEAFF. The CDR3 nucleotides are TGTGCCAGTAGAAGGACAGGGAACACTGAAGCTTTCTTT.

The V gene is TRBV6-2 or TRBV6-3, the J gene TRBJ2-2; D is unresolved. Trimming pared 1 base from V and 1 base from J, leaving 7 bases between. Germline CDR1 reads MNHEY; CDR2 reads SVGEGT. This CDR3 has 15 residues. CDR3 residues: CASSYLAMNTGELFF. DNA of the CDR3: TGTGCCAGCAGTTACTTAGCCATGAACACCGGGGAGCTGTTTTTT.

This rearrangement joins TRBV6-6 to TRBJ2-3; TRBD2 matches 13 bases. The CDR3 covers 15 residues. CDR1 and CDR2 from the germline V gene are MNHNY and SVGAGI (reference sequence). V was pared by 6 bases and J by 4 bases, with 4 bases of the junction left unmatched. The CDR3 DNA reads TGTGCCAGCAGGACACTAGCGGGAGGGGCAGATACGCAGTATTTT. It translates to CASRTLAGGADTQYF.

This clone was recorded only once. This rearrangement joins TRBV5-5 to TRBJ2-1; D perhaps matches TRBD2 (6 bases). V was trimmed by 4 bases and J by 14 bases, leaving 22 bases between them. Germline V gives CDR1 SGHKS, CDR2 YYEKEE (reference sequence). The CDR3 contains 14 residues. The CDR3 nucleotides are TGTGCCAGCAGCCTGCCGGGGGTGAGGGATAGTGAGTTCTTC. Amino acid sequence: CASSLPGVRDSEFF.

The gene calls are TRBV18 and TRBJ2-5; TRBD2 aligns across 7 bases. The CDR3 has 14 residues. After removal of 4 bases from V and 7 bases from J, the junction contained 9 bases not matched to a gene. In germline, CDR1 is KGHSH, CDR2 LQKENI. The CDR3 sequence is CASSLEAGVVTQYF. Here the CDR3 DNA reads TGTGCCAGCTCACTGGAGGCGGGAGTGGTGACCCAGTACTTC.

This chain connects TRBV7-6 to TRBJ1-4; possibly TRBD1 for D (6 bases). The ends were cut back, 5 bases at V and 8 bases at J, with 12 bases in the middle. Looked up from germline, CDR1 is SGHVS and CDR2 is FNYEAQ. The CDR3 extends over 13 amino acids. CDR3 bases: TGTGCCAGCAGCCCGCGGACAGACGAAAAACTGTTTTTT. The encoded protein is CASSPRTDEKLFF.

The chain has TRBV19 and TRBJ2-2; weak D call: TRBD2 (6 bases). CDR1 LNHDA and CDR2 SQIVND come from the germline V gene (reference sequence). Trimming left V 5 bases short and J 3 bases short, with 13 bases between. The CDR3 sequence is 15 residues long. The CDR3 DNA is TGTGCCAGTAGTTACGGGAGCGGTGACACCGGGGAGCTGTTTTTT. This translates into CASSYGSGDTGELFF.

The CDR3 here is CASSRPGSGGQFF. The CDR3 nucleotides read TGTGCCAGCAGCCGCCCTGGGTCGGGTGGGCAGTTCTTC. This chain links TRBV14 with TRBJ2-1; no reliable D call. V shed 4 bases and J shed 12 bases, with 16 bases lying between them. Germline CDR1 is SGHDN and CDR2 is FVKESK. The CDR3 length is 13 residues.

The rearrangement uses TRBV25-1 and TRBJ1-3, with 8 bases matching TRBD1. This CDR3 has 17 residues. Per germline, CDR1 MGHDK and CDR2 SYGVNS. V shed 5 bases and J 4 bases; nucleotides not matched to a gene: 13. The CDR3 spells CASSPRSTGGGGNTIYF. CDR3 in DNA: TGTGCCAGCAGTCCTAGAAGCACAGGGGGAGGGGGAAACACCATATATTTT.

The CDR3 loop reads CASSYIAGVDTGELFF. The CDR3 DNA sequence: TGTGCCAGCAGTTATATAGCGGGAGTTGACACCGGGGAGCTGTTTTTT. This sequence joins TRBV7-6 and TRBJ2-2, with 9 bases aligning to TRBD2. The V segment lost 6 bases and the J segment 3 bases; nucleotides outside the gene matches: 8. From germline, CDR1 is SGHVS and CDR2 FNYEAQ. There are 16 residues in the CDR3.

The chain has TRBV12-3 or TRBV12-4 and TRBJ2-3; 7 nucleotides line up with TRBD1. With 6 bases clipped from V and 10 bases from J, the junction kept 4 bases outside the gene matches. The CDR3 has 11 amino acids. CDR3 coding DNA: TGTGCCAGCAGCCAACAGGGGCCGCAGTATTTT. Its translation is CASSQQGPQYF.

J is TRBJ2-7 and V is TRBV11-1; 7 positions match TRBD1. The CDR3 is 15 residues long. CDR1 and CDR2 (germline): SGHAT, FQDESV (reference sequence). J lost 3 bases, V lost 5 bases, and 10 bases had no gene match. The CDR3 here is CASSDPGQFFYEQYF. The CDR3 region has the DNA TGTGCCAGCAGCGATCCGGGACAGTTTTTCTACGAGCAGTACTTC.

The chain recombines TRBV6-2 or TRBV6-3 with TRBJ2-7, with a tentative D call TRBD2 (5 bases). From germline, CDR1 is MNHEY and CDR2 SVGEGT. Trimming stripped 5 bases from V and 4 bases from J, with 12 bases between. The CDR3 is 13 residues long. The CDR3 protein is CASSLRVGYEQYF. CDR3 nucleotide sequence: TGTGCCAGCAGTCTGAGGGTAGGATACGAGCAGTACTTC.

The chain uses TRBV10-3 and TRBJ1-4; a possible D gene is TRBD1 (5 bases). The CDR3 extends over 16 amino acids. Germline lookup yields CDR1 ENHRY and CDR2 SYGVKD. Trimming cost V 2 bases and J 3 bases, with 13 bases left between them. This CDR3 is CAISERRVGANEKLFF. The CDR3 DNA reads TGTGCCATCAGTGAGCGCAGGGTAGGGGCTAATGAAAAACTGTTTTTT.